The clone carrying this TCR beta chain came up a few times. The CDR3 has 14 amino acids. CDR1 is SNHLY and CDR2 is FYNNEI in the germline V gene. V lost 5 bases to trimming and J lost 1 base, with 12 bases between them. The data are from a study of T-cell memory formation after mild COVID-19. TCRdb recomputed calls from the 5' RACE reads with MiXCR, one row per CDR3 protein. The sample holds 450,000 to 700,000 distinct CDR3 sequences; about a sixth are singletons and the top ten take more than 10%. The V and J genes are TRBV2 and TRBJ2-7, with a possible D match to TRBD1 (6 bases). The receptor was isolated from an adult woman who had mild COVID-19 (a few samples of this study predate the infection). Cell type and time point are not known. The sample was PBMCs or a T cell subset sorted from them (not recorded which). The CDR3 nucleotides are TGTGCCAGCAGTAATGACAGGCCTTCCTACGAGCAGTACTTC. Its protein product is CASSNDRPSYEQYF.